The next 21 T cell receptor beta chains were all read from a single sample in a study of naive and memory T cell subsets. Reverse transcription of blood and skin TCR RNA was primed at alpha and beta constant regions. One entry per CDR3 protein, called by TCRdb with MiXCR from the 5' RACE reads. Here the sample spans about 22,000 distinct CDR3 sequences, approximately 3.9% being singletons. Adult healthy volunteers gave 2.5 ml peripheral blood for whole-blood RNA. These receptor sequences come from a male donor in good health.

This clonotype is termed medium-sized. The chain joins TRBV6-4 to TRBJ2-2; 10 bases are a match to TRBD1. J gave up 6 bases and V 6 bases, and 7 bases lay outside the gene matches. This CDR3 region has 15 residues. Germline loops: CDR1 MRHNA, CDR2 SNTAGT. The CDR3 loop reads CASSPGQGSAGELFF. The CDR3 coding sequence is TGTGCCAGCAGCCCGGGACAGGGGAGTGCCGGGGAGCTGTTTTTT.

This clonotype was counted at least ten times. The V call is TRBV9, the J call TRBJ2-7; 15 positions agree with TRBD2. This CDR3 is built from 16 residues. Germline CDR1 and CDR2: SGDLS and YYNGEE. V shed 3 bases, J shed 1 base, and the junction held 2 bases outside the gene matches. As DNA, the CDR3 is TGTGCCAGCAGCGCCGGGACTAGCGGGGGGTCCTACGAGCAGTACTTC. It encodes CASSAGTSGGSYEQYF.

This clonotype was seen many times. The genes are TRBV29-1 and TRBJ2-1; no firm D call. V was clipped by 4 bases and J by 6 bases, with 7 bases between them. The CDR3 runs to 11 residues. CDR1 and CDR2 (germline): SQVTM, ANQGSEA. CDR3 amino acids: CSVGMGNEQFF. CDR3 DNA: TGCAGCGTTGGTATGGGCAATGAGCAGTTCTTC.

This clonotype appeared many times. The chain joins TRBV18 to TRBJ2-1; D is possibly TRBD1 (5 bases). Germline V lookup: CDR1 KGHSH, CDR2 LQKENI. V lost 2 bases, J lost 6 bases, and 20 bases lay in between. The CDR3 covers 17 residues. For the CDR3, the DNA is TGTGCCAGCTCACCAGGTCTAGGGGTGACAGCTGGCAATGAGCAGTTCTTC. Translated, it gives CASSPGLGVTAGNEQFF.

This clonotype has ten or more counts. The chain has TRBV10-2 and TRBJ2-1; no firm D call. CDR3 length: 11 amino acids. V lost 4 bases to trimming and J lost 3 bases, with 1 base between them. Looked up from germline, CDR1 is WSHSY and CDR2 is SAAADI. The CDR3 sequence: CASSGYNEQFF. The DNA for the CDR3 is TGCGCCAGCAGTGGCTACAATGAGCAGTTCTTC.

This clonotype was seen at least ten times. The CDR3 DNA sequence: TGTGCCAGCTCACACCCTGGTGAGGTCCTCGAGCAGTACTTC. Translating it yields CASSHPGEVLEQYF. The chain employs TRBV18 and TRBJ2-7; D is ambiguous. CDR3 length: 14 amino acids. V was pared by 4 bases and J by 6 bases, with 16 bases between. CDR1 KGHSH and CDR2 LQKENI come from the germline V gene.

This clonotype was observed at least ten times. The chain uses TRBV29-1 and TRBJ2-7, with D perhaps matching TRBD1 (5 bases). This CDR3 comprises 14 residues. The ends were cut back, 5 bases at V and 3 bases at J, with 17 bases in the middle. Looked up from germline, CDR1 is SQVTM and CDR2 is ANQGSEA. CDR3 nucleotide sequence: TGCAGCGTTAGGGTACAGGATCTCGGCTACGAGCAGTACTTC. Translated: CSVRVQDLGYEQYF.

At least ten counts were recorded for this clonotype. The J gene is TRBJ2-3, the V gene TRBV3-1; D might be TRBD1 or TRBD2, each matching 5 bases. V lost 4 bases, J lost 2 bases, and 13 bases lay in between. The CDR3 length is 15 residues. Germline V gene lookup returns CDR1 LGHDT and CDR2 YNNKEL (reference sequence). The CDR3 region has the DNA TGTGCCAGCAGCCTGTTCGGGGCAACCACAGATACGCAGTATTTT. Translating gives CASSLFGATTDTQYF.

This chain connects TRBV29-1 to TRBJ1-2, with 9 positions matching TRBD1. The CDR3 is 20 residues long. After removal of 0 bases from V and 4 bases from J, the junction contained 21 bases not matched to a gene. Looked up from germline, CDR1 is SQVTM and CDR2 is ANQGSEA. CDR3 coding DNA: TGCAGCGTTGAAGATTGGGGGGGAGGGACAGGGAGTCGTCTGAGCTATGGCTACACCTTC. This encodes CSVEDWGGGTGSRLSYGYTF.

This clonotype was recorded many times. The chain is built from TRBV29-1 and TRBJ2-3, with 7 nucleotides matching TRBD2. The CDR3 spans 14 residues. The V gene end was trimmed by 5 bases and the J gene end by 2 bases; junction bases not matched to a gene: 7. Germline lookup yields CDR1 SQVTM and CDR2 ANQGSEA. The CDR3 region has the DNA TGCAGCGTTAAACTAGCGCGAGCCACAGATACGCAGTATTTT. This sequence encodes CSVKLARATDTQYF.

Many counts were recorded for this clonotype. CDR3 sequence: CASQPGGRWGYTF. CDR3 nucleotide sequence: TGTGCCAGTCAACCAGGGGGACGTTGGGGCTACACCTTC. The rearrangement links TRBV19 to TRBJ1-2, with 7 nucleotides matching TRBD1. The CDR3 runs to 13 residues. With 8 bases clipped from V and 8 bases from J, the junction kept 11 bases outside the gene matches. CDR1 is LNHDA and CDR2 is SQIVND in the germline V gene (reference sequence).

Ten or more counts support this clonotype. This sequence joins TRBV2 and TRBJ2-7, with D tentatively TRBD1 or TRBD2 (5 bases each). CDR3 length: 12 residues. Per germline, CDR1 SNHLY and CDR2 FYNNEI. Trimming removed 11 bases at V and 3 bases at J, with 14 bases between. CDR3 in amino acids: CACRGRNYEQYF. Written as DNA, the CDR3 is TGTGCCTGTCGGGGACGGAACTACGAGCAGTACTTC.

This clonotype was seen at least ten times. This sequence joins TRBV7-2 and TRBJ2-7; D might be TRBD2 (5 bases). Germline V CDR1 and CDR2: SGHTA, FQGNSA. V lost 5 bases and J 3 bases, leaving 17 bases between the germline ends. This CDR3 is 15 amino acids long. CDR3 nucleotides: TGTGCCAGCAGCCCATTTTATGGGAGTGGCTACGAGCAGTACTTC. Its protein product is CASSPFYGSGYEQYF.

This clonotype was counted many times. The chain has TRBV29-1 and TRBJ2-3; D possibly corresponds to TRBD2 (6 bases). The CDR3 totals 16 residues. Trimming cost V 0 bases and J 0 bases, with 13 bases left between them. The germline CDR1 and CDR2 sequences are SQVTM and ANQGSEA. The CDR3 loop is CSVEDRGSGSTDTQYF. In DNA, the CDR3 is TGCAGCGTTGAAGATCGGGGTAGCGGAAGCACAGATACGCAGTATTTT.

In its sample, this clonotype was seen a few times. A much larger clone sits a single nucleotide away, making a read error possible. This CDR3 is CASSLARGEQFF. The CDR3 nucleotides read TGTGCCAGCAGCTTAGCGCGGGGTGAGCAGTTCTTC. The chain links TRBV7-2 to TRBJ2-1; D is possibly TRBD2 (6 bases). Deletions cut 0 bases from V and 9 bases from J, with 6 bases between. The CDR3 runs to 12 residues. From germline, CDR1 is SGHTA and CDR2 FQGNSA. Together with reference TRBV7-2 and TRBJ2-1, the CDR3 gives the full variable domain: GAGVSQSPSNKVTEKGKDVELRCDPISGHTALYWYRQSLGQGLEFLIYFQGNSAPDKSGLPSDRFSAERTGGSVSTLTIQRTQQEDSAVYLCASSLARGEQFFGPGTRLTVL.

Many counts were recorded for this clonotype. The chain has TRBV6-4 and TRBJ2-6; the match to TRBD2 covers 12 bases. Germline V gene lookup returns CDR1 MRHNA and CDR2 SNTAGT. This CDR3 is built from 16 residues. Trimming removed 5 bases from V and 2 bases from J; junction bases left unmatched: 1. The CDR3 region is CASSSSGGAGANVLTF. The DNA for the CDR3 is TGTGCCAGCAGTTCTAGCGGGGGGGCTGGGGCCAACGTCCTGACTTTC.

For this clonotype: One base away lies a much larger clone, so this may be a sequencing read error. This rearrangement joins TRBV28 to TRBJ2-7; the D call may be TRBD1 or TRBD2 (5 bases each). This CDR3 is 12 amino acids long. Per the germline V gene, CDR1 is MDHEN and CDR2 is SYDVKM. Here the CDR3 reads CTNSLEGYEQYF. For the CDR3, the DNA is TGTACCAACAGTTTAGAGGGGTACGAGCAGTACTTC.

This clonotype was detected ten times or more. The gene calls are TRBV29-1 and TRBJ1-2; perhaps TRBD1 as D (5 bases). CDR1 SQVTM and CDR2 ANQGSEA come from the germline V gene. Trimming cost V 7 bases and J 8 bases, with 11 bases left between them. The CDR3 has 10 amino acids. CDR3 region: CSGGDDGYTF. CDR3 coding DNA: TGCAGCGGAGGGGACGACGGCTACACCTTC.

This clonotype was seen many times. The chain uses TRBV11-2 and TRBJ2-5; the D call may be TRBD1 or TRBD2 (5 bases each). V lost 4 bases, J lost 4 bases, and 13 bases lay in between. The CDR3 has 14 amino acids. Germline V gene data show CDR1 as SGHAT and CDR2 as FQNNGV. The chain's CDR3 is CASSSGPHRETQYF. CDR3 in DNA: TGTGCCAGCAGCTCGGGGCCTCACCGAGAGACCCAGTACTTC.

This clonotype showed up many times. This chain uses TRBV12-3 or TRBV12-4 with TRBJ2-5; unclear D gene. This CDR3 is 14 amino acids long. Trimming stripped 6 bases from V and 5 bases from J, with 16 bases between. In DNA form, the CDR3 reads TGTGCCAGCAGCACCCTCGACCTGGAGGAGACCCAGTACTTC. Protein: CASSTLDLEETQYF.

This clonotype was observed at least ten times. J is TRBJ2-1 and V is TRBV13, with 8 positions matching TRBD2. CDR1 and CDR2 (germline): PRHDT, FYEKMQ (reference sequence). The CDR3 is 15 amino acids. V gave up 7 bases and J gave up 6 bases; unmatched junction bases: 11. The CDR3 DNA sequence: TGTGCCAGCAACTTCCCCGGGGGGGCCTTCAATGAGCAGTTCTTC. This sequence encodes CASNFPGGAFNEQFF.